This TCR beta chain stems from a study of cytomegalovirus exposure and HLA in healthy donors. Study-wide results and limits: A later analysis found TCR association rates differed by HLA locus, highest for DRB1 and lowest for HLA-C. Later, an analysis found that common viral pathogens appeared to be linked with several of the most significant clusters. Cytomegalovirus status was reportedly diagnosed by the classifier with high sensitivity and specificity. TCR beta chains numbering more than 150 were designated cytomegalovirus-associated.

Concerning this clone itself: Its matching antigen is unknown.

V gave up 6 bases and J gave up 3 bases; unmatched junction bases: 13. CDR3 length: 16 amino acids. Germline V gene lookup returns CDR1 ENHRY and CDR2 SYGVKD. The study ran its PCR with 60 Vbeta and 13 Jbeta primers. TCRdb's copy holds only in-frame clones and misses some; the assay was immunoSEQ multiplex PCR. Of more than 150,000 clones listed, 60% to 85% were seen once; the top ten hold roughly 1.5%. Sequenced sample: PBMCs. The sequence was obtained from a man younger than 35 in good health and CMV-seronegative. The rearrangement links TRBV10-3 to TRBJ1-1, with 7 bases matching TRBD1. The CDR3 coding sequence is TGTGCCATCAGCGGACAGGTGGGGGACTGGGACACTGAAGCTTTCTTT. Encoded protein: CAISGQVGDWDTEAFF.